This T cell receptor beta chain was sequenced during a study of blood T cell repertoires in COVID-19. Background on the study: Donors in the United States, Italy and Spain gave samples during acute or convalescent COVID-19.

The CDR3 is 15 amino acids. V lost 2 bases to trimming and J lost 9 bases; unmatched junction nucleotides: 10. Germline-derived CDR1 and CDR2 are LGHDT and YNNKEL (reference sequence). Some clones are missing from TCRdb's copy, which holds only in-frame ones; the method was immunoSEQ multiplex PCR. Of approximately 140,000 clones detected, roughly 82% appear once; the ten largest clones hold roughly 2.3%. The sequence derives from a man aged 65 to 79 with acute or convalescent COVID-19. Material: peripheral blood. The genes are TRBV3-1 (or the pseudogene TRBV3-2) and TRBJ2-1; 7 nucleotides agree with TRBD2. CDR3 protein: CASSQSLAVGGEQFF. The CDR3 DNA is TGTGCCAGCAGCCAATCCCTAGCGGTTGGGGGTGAGCAGTTCTTC.